The 9 T cell receptor beta chains presented below share a single source sample, sequenced in a study of blood T cell repertoires in COVID-19. Assay: immunoSEQ multiplex PCR; the TCRdb copy retains only in-frame clones and omits some. The repertoire holds under 400,000 clones, with about nine tenths as singletons. Sequenced sample: peripheral blood. These receptors all stem from a woman aged 25 to 39 with COVID-19, enrolled during active disease.

The chain employs TRBV5-1 and TRBJ1-1; 9 bases align to TRBD1. V was clipped by 2 bases and J by 5 bases; unmatched bases: 4. CDR1 and CDR2 (germline): SGHRS, YFSETQ. The CDR3 sequence is 14 residues long. DNA for the CDR3: TGCGCCAGCAGCTTACAGGGGGCGTGGACTGAAGCTTTCTTT. Protein sequence: CASSLQGAWTEAFF.

J is TRBJ2-2 and V is TRBV27; a possible D gene is TRBD1 (5 bases). The CDR3 has 14 amino acids. Trimming removed 1 base at V and 7 bases at J, with 10 bases between. Germline CDR1 MNHEY, CDR2 SMNVEV (reference sequence). CDR3 protein: CASSLFWGHGELFF. Here the CDR3 DNA reads TGTGCCAGCAGTTTATTCTGGGGCCACGGGGAGCTGTTTTTT.

The chain links TRBV30 to TRBJ2-7; D unclear. The CDR3 runs 12 residues. The V gene's germline CDR1 is GTSNPN and CDR2 SVGIG (reference sequence). Trimming removed 3 bases from V and 7 bases from J, with 13 bases in between. CDR3 amino acids: CAWSPLRGEQYF. CDR3 sequence (DNA): TGTGCCTGGAGCCCCCTCCGAGGTGAGCAGTACTTC.

The CDR3 loop is CASSDLSFSSTDTQYF. CDR3 in DNA: TGTGCCAGCAGTGATCTATCCTTTTCTAGCACAGATACGCAGTATTTT. The V and J genes are TRBV6-1 and TRBJ2-3; D is unclear. Germline V CDR1 and CDR2: MNHNS, SASEGT. V lost 3 bases, J lost 0 bases, and 13 bases lay in between. There are 16 residues in the CDR3.

The V call is TRBV11-1, the J call TRBJ2-3, with 10 positions matching TRBD1. CDR1 is SGHAT, CDR2 FQDESV, per germline (reference sequence). This CDR3 is built from 15 residues. J gave up 3 bases and V 6 bases, and 6 bases lay outside the gene matches. CDR3: CASRYDRGRTDTQYF. The DNA for the CDR3 is TGTGCCAGCAGATACGACAGGGGGCGGACAGATACGCAGTATTTT.

The chain joins TRBV7-2 to TRBJ1-1; D is perhaps TRBD1 (5 bases). V lost 2 bases and J 4 bases, leaving 14 bases between the germline ends. Germline V CDR1 and CDR2: SGHTA, FQGNSA. There are 15 residues in the CDR3. The chain's CDR3 is CASSLRTTTGTEAFF. Written as DNA, the CDR3 is TGTGCCAGCAGCTTAAGGACAACTACGGGCACTGAAGCTTTCTTT. Using reference TRBV7-2 and TRBJ1-1 for the parts outside the CDR3, the full variable domain is GAGVSQSPSNKVTEKGKDVELRCDPISGHTALYWYRQSLGQGLEFLIYFQGNSAPDKSGLPSDRFSAERTGGSVSTLTIQRTQQEDSAVYLCASSLRTTTGTEAFFGQGTRLTVV.

This chain uses TRBV19 with TRBJ1-1; TRBD1 matches at 9 bases. The V gene end was trimmed by 5 bases and the J gene end by 1 base; junction bases not matched to a gene: 5. CDR1 is LNHDA and CDR2 is SQIVND in the germline V gene (reference sequence). CDR3 size: 15 residues. The CDR3 DNA reads as TGTGCCAGTAGTCTGACAGGGGGTCCGAACACTGAAGCTTTCTTT. It is translated as CASSLTGGPNTEAFF.

The rearrangement joins TRBV6-2 or TRBV6-3 to TRBJ1-2; 7 positions match TRBD1. The CDR3 runs to 18 residues. Trimming took 6 bases from V and 6 from J; bases not matched to a gene: 22. CDR1 is MNHEY and CDR2 is SVGEGT in the germline V gene. In DNA form, the CDR3 reads TGTGCCAGCAGCCCAGATAGGGTTTTCGACCGACAGGGTAATGGCTACACCTTC. This sequence encodes CASSPDRVFDRQGNGYTF.

The chain links TRBV28 to TRBJ1-1; 7 nucleotides align to TRBD1. V dropped 8 bases and J dropped 3; count of bases not matched to a gene: 12. Per the germline V gene, CDR1 is MDHEN and CDR2 is SYDVKM. The CDR3 contains 15 residues. The CDR3 loop is CASGTRQGGYTEAFF. The CDR3 DNA reads as TGTGCCAGCGGTACTAGACAGGGAGGTTACACTGAAGCTTTCTTT.